A single sample gave rise to the 12 T cell receptor beta chains below, sequenced in a study of OX40 agonist ivuxolimab in advanced cancers. This table comes from immunoSEQ multiplex PCR, and its TCRdb copy is limited to in-frame clones, with some not included. The table records thousands of clones, approximately 70% of them present only once. Sequences were derived from CD4+ or CD8+ T cells sorted from blood, sampled in a trial of the OX40 agonist ivuxolimab. These receptor sequences come from an adult with an advanced solid tumor such as melanoma, head and neck, liver or kidney cancer.

This clone has ten or more counts. The rearrangement joins TRBV19 to TRBJ1-5, with TRBD1 matching 7 bases. Unmatched junction bases numbered 7, after V lost 4 bases and J lost 7 bases. The CDR3 totals 14 residues. In germline, CDR1 is LNHDA, CDR2 SQIVND (reference sequence). The CDR3 DNA follows: TGTGCCAGTAGTACCACAGGGGTCGGCCAGCCCCAGCATTTT. Protein sequence: CASSTTGVGQPQHF.

Sample share makes this clone medium-sized. The chain combines TRBV27 with TRBJ2-7; the match to TRBD2 covers 9 bases. The CDR3 has 15 amino acids. CDR1 is MNHEY and CDR2 is SMNVEV in the germline V gene (reference sequence). The V gene end was trimmed by 5 bases and the J gene end by 5 bases; junction bases not matched to a gene: 10. The CDR3 loop is CASSPIAGAPHEQYF. In DNA form, the CDR3 reads TGTGCCAGCAGTCCTATAGCGGGAGCCCCCCACGAGCAGTACTTC.

This clone occurred a few times. The chain uses TRBV5-5 and TRBJ2-7; unclear D gene. V dropped 2 bases and J dropped 3 bases, with 9 bases sitting between them. Germline CDR1 is SGHKS and CDR2 is YYEKEE (reference sequence). This CDR3 is built from 13 residues. The CDR3 reads CASSLGSYYEQYF. CDR3 DNA: TGTGCCAGCAGCTTAGGGTCCTACTACGAGCAGTACTTC.

The chain carries TRBV2 and TRBJ1-1; possible D gene TRBD1, 6 bases. Germline V CDR1 and CDR2: SNHLY, FYNNEI. This CDR3 region has 16 residues. V lost 2 bases to trimming and J lost 1 base, with 14 bases between them. CDR3 loop: CASSERFQGTNTEAFF. The CDR3 DNA sequence: TGTGCCAGCAGTGAACGGTTTCAGGGGACGAACACTGAAGCTTTCTTT.

The gene calls are TRBV10-1 and TRBJ2-1; tentatively, D is TRBD1 (6 bases). Trimming left V 4 bases short and J 7 bases short, with 14 bases between. Germline assignment: CDR1 WNHNN and CDR2 SYGVQD (reference sequence). The length of the CDR3 is 14 residues. CDR3 nucleotide sequence: TGCGCCAGCAGTGTGCAGGGGCGGGTGAATGAGCAGTTCTTC. Amino acids: CASSVQGRVNEQFF.

The chain carries TRBV19 and TRBJ2-7, with D maybe TRBD1 (5 bases). Germline values: CDR1 LNHDA, CDR2 SQIVND (reference sequence). V lost 5 bases and J 0 bases, leaving 14 bases between the germline ends. This CDR3 has 15 amino acids. The CDR3 reads CASSLRGDSSYEQYF. The DNA for the CDR3 is TGTGCCAGTAGTCTCCGAGGAGACAGCTCCTACGAGCAGTACTTC. Combining the CDR3 with reference TRBV19 and TRBJ2-7 gives the whole variable domain DGGITQSPKYLFRKEGQNVTLSCEQNLNHDAMYWYRQDPGQGLRLIYYSQIVNDFQKGDIAEGYSVSREKKESFPLTVTSAQKNPTAFYLCASSLRGDSSYEQYFGPGTRLTVT.

J is TRBJ2-7 and V is TRBV11-2, with D maybe TRBD2 (5 bases). V shed 2 bases and J shed 2 bases, with 10 bases lying between them. The length of the CDR3 is 14 residues. Germline V gene lookup returns CDR1 SGHAT and CDR2 FQNNGV. CDR3 coding DNA: TGTGCCAGCAGCTTAAGAAGCGGTACCTACGAGCAGTACTTC. Translating it yields CASSLRSGTYEQYF. Full variable domain (missing parts from reference TRBV11-2 and TRBJ2-7): EAGVAQSPRYKIIEKRQSVAFWCNPISGHATLYWYQQILGQGPKLLIQFQNNGVVDDSQLPKDRFSAERLKGVDSTLKIQPAKLEDSAVYLCASSLRSGTYEQYFGPGTRLTVT.

This clone turned up a few times. V is TRBV19 and J is TRBJ2-1; 15 nucleotides align to TRBD2. Germline lookup yields CDR1 LNHDA and CDR2 SQIVND (reference sequence). This CDR3 contains 15 residues. V gave up 6 bases and J gave up 8 bases; unmatched junction bases: 5. CDR3 sequence: CASSTWTSGRDEQFF. CDR3 in DNA: TGTGCCAGTAGCACCTGGACTAGCGGGAGGGATGAGCAGTTCTTC.

CDR3 residues: CASSLAGVYNEQFF. The CDR3 DNA follows: TGCGCCAGCAGCTTAGCGGGAGTCTACAATGAGCAGTTCTTC. The rearrangement uses TRBV5-1 and TRBJ2-1; 8 nucleotides line up with TRBD2. V trimming: 2 bases; J trimming: 3 bases; junction bases outside the gene matches: 1. Germline lookup yields CDR1 SGHRS and CDR2 YFSETQ. The CDR3 runs 14 residues.

V is TRBV11-2 and J is TRBJ2-2; D is undetermined. V dropped 5 bases and J dropped 5 bases, with 9 bases sitting between them. Per the germline V gene, CDR1 is SGHAT and CDR2 is FQNNGV. This CDR3 comprises 13 residues. The CDR3: CASSRTQTGELFF. CDR3 sequence (DNA): TGTGCCAGCAGCCGTACCCAGACCGGGGAGCTGTTTTTT.

This chain links TRBV6-1 with TRBJ2-7; 11 nucleotides match TRBD2. The CDR3 is made up of 15 amino acids. The J segment lost 7 bases and the V segment lost 3 bases, leaving 8 bases of the junction unmatched. Germline CDR1 reads MNHNS; CDR2 reads SASEGT. The CDR3 bases are TGTGCCAGCAGTGATGTAGCGGGAGGGCCGGGGGAGCAGTACTTC. Protein product: CASSDVAGGPGEQYF.

This sequence joins TRBV6-4 and TRBJ2-3; perhaps TRBD1 as D (5 bases). Germline V CDR1 and CDR2: MRHNA, SNTAGT. CDR3 length: 14 residues. V was shortened by 0 bases and J by 1 base, with 5 bases between the two germline ends. CDR3 region: CASSDSQGTDTQYF. The CDR3 region has the DNA TGTGCCAGCAGTGACTCACAGGGCACAGATACGCAGTATTTT.